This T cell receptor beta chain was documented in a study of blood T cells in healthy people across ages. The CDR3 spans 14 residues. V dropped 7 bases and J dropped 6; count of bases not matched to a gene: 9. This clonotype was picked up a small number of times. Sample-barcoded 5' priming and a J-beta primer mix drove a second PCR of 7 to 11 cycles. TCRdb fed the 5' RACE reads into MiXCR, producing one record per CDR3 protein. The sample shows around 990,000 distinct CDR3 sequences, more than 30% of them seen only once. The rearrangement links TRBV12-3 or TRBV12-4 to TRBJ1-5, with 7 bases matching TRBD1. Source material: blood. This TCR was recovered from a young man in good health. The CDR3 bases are TGTGCCAGCAACAAAGGGGGGACAGTTCAGCCCCAGCATTTT. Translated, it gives CASNKGGTVQPQHF.